Given below is one T cell receptor beta chain in context. Its antigen is not known. Mismatch with germline at one junction end may stem from a read error. The blood RNA (from unsorted whole blood) was obtained, and germline DNA was also extracted. Germline assignment: CDR1 SGHAT and CDR2 FQNNGV. The length of the CDR3 is 14 residues. The sample belongs to a study of tumor-infiltrating lymphocytes in primary liver carcinoma. Study-level background: Patients, male and female, were 30 to 69 years old.

General observations from the study: Tumors carried a top-250-clone fraction significantly exceeding that of blood (p = 0.039).

A constant-region primer served to make TCR beta cDNA from about 530 ng total RNA. Modified slightly, ARM-PCR produced TCR beta libraries over three nested multiplex PCR rounds. TRBV1-TRBV30 forward primers and a C-beta reverse primer were used in the first two PCR rounds, which each ran for around 10 cycles. A single record per CDR3 protein comes from TCRdb applying MiXCR to the multiplex PCR reads. The data show roughly 330,000 distinct CDR3 sequences, about 61% seen once. The TCR comes from a man aged 40-49 years with primary liver carcinoma and hepatitis B virus infection. The sequenced sample consisted of peripheral blood. The chain links TRBV11-2 to TRBJ2-7; D gene uncertain. CDR3 region: CASSFHLGSYEHYF. The CDR3 DNA sequence: TGTGCCAGCAGCTTCCATTTAGGATCCTACGAGCACTACTTC. The variable domain in full, completed from reference TRBV11-2 and TRBJ2-7, reads EAGVAQSPRYKIIEKRQSVAFWCNPISGHATLYWYQQILGQGPKLLIQFQNNGVVDDSQLPKDRFSAERLKGVDSTLKIQPAKLEDSAVYLCASSFHLGSYEHYFGPGTRLTVT.